What follows are 22 T cell receptor beta chains derived from one specimen sequenced in a study of T cell responses to AZD1222 COVID-19 vaccine. Clones were sequenced by immunoSEQ multiplex PCR, and TCRdb holds only the in-frame ones, with some missing. The data show 200,000 or so clones, around 93% seen once. This specimen was peripheral blood, taken on day 0 of AZD1222 vaccination. These receptors were taken from an adult in good health.

The genes are TRBV10-3 and TRBJ1-1; 8 bases are shared with TRBD1. CDR3 size: 12 residues. The V gene's germline CDR1 is ENHRY and CDR2 SYGVKD. V shed 5 bases, J shed 4 bases, and the junction held 0 bases outside the gene matches. This CDR3 reads CAISQGATEAFF. CDR3 sequence (DNA): TGTGCCATCAGTCAGGGGGCCACTGAAGCTTTCTTT.

This rearrangement joins TRBV21-1 to TRBJ2-7; the tabulated D call, TRBD1, remains unverified against the DNA. TRBV21-1 is assigned pseudogene status. CDR3 length equals 16 residues. Here the CDR3 DNA reads TGTGCCAGCAGGACTCCCGGACAAGCCTGCTCCTACGAGCAGTACTTC. This encodes CASRTPGQACSYEQYF.

The chain joins TRBV14 to TRBJ2-1; 13 bases fit TRBD2. This CDR3 comprises 17 residues. The junction had 12 bases not matched to a gene; V was cut back by 4 bases and J by 9 bases. Germline CDR1 is SGHDN and CDR2 is FVKESK. The CDR3 DNA reads as TGTGCCAGCAGCCCGCCGCTACTAGCGGGAGGGCGCGGTGAGCAGTTCTTC. Protein: CASSPPLLAGGRGEQFF.

The V and J genes are TRBV29-1 and TRBJ2-3, with 9 nucleotides matching TRBD2. J was trimmed by 1 base and V by 0 bases; bases with no gene match: 5. Per germline, CDR1 SQVTM and CDR2 ANQGSEA. The CDR3 contains 16 residues. The CDR3 DNA is TGCAGCGTTGAAGATGGGGAGCGGGAGGGCACAGATACGCAGTATTTT. Translating it yields CSVEDGEREGTDTQYF.

The V call is TRBV5-6, the J call TRBJ1-2; no reliable D call. Germline V gives CDR1 SGHDT, CDR2 YYEEEE. CDR3 length: 13 residues. V gave up 3 bases and J gave up 2 bases, with 8 bases separating them. The CDR3 loop is CASSSQPNYGYTF. CDR3 nucleotides: TGTGCCAGCAGCTCACAGCCGAACTATGGCTACACCTTC.

The chain couples TRBV5-1 to TRBJ1-1; the D gene is possibly TRBD1 (5 bases). CDR3 size: 14 residues. Germline-derived CDR1 and CDR2 are SGHRS and YFSETQ. Trimming removed 0 bases at V and 4 bases at J, with 10 bases between. CDR3 DNA sequence: TGCGCCAGCAGCTTGGTTGGGGGAGGCACTGAAGCTTTCTTT. Translating it yields CASSLVGGGTEAFF.

This chain connects TRBV19 to TRBJ2-6; possibly TRBD1 for D (6 bases). From germline, CDR1 is LNHDA and CDR2 SQIVND (reference sequence). V was clipped by 5 bases and J by 3 bases, with 11 bases between them. The CDR3 is 15 residues long. CDR3 region: CASSPTGIGANVLTF. DNA of the CDR3: TGTGCCAGTAGTCCAACAGGGATTGGGGCCAACGTCCTGACTTTC.

This clone appeared once. The chain carries TRBV4-3 and TRBJ2-5; possible D gene TRBD2, 6 bases. Germline CDR1 and CDR2: LGHNA and YSLEER. V was clipped by 1 base and J by 4 bases, with 16 bases between them. The CDR3 has 16 residues. The DNA of the CDR3 is TGCGCCAGCAGCCAAGCCGGTAGGGAGGAGGGAGAGACCCAGTACTTC. Amino acid sequence: CASSQAGREEGETQYF.

This sequence joins TRBV7-2 and TRBJ2-7, with D hard to call. Germline V gene lookup returns CDR1 SGHTA and CDR2 FQGNSA. Trimming took 1 base from V and 4 from J, leaving 17 bases between them. This CDR3 is built from 16 residues. DNA for the CDR3: TGTGCCAGCAGCTTAGAATCTCGAAGCAGATTTTACGAGCAGTACTTC. Amino acids: CASSLESRSRFYEQYF. Drawing the rest from reference TRBV7-2 and TRBJ2-7, the complete variable domain is GAGVSQSPSNKVTEKGKDVELRCDPISGHTALYWYRQSLGQGLEFLIYFQGNSAPDKSGLPSDRFSAERTGGSVSTLTIQRTQQEDSAVYLCASSLESRSRFYEQYFGPGTRLTVT.

The genes are TRBV4-1 and TRBJ1-2; D is unresolved. Germline assignment: CDR1 MGHRA and CDR2 YSYEKL. V was clipped by 2 bases and J by 5 bases, with 9 bases between them. The CDR3 runs to 13 residues. CDR3 region: CASSQNGGYGYTF. The CDR3 DNA sequence: TGCGCCAGCAGCCAAAACGGAGGGTATGGCTACACCTTC.

The gene calls are TRBV6-5 and TRBJ1-2; D is undetermined. V lost 0 bases to trimming and J lost 4 bases, with 12 bases between them. CDR1 is MNHEY, CDR2 SVGAGI, per germline. The CDR3 extends over 15 amino acids. CDR3 sequence reads: CASSYSVSLPYGYTF. CDR3 DNA sequence: TGTGCCAGCAGTTACTCGGTCAGTTTACCCTATGGCTACACCTTC.

This clone was detected only once. The CDR3 region has the DNA TGTGCCAGCAGCCAAGATTGGCAGGCTAATTCACCCCTCCACTTT. Protein sequence: CASSQDWQANSPLHF. The V gene is TRBV3-1 (or the pseudogene TRBV3-2), the J gene TRBJ1-6; D gene unclear. The CDR3 contains 15 residues. Germline CDR1 and CDR2: LGHDT and YNNKEL (reference sequence). The V end lost 0 bases, the J end lost 6 bases, and 9 bases lay between the germline ends.

The chain carries TRBV3-1 (or the pseudogene TRBV3-2) and TRBJ1-4; the match to TRBD1 covers 8 bases. This CDR3 is built from 13 residues. Germline V gives CDR1 LGHDT, CDR2 YNNKEL (reference sequence). V gave up 8 bases and J gave up 4 bases; unmatched junction bases: 3. The CDR3: CASQQGVNEKLFF. CDR3 bases: TGTGCCAGCCAACAGGGGGTTAATGAAAAACTGTTTTTT.

This chain links TRBV6-2 or TRBV6-3 with TRBJ1-5, with 12 bases aligning to TRBD1. The CDR3 extends over 19 amino acids. Trimming took 2 bases from V and 1 from J; bases not matched to a gene: 9. Germline values: CDR1 MNHEY, CDR2 SVGEGT. This chain's CDR3 is CASSYPMGTGGSSNQPQHF. The CDR3 nucleotides read TGTGCCAGCAGTTACCCCATGGGGACAGGGGGCTCGAGCAATCAGCCCCAGCATTTT.

This clone appeared a few times. The chain is built from TRBV19 and TRBJ1-4; the D is unclear. The CDR3 length is 13 residues. V was clipped by 5 bases and J by 8 bases, with 12 bases between them. In germline, CDR1 is LNHDA, CDR2 SQIVND (reference sequence). This CDR3 reads CASSVDPGEKLFF. The CDR3 coding sequence is TGTGCCAGTAGTGTTGACCCGGGCGAAAAACTGTTTTTT.

The rearrangement joins TRBV5-1 to TRBJ2-5; TRBD2 matches at 8 bases. Per the germline V gene, CDR1 is SGHRS and CDR2 is YFSETQ. This CDR3 is built from 14 residues. The V and J ends lost 2 bases and 4 bases, in that order; junction bases with no gene match: 4. The CDR3 DNA sequence: TGCGCCAGCAGCTTAGGGACTAGACTAGAGACCCAGTACTTC. It translates to CASSLGTRLETQYF.

The V and J genes are TRBV4-3 and TRBJ1-1; D possibly corresponds to TRBD1 (5 bases). This CDR3 has 14 residues. V was pared by 0 bases and J by 4 bases, with 9 bases between. The germline gives CDR1 LGHNA, CDR2 YSLEER. CDR3 in DNA: TGCGCCAGCAGCCAAGATATTGGGGGCACTGAAGCTTTCTTT. It encodes CASSQDIGGTEAFF.

Only one count was recorded for this clone. The CDR3 is CASSQLGSDTEAFF. In nucleotides, the CDR3 is TGTGCCAGCAGCCAATTGGGTTCAGACACTGAAGCTTTCTTT. The chain uses TRBV3-1 (or the pseudogene TRBV3-2) and TRBJ1-1; D call uncertain. There are 14 residues in the CDR3. V lost 2 bases and J 3 bases, leaving 10 bases between the germline ends. From germline, CDR1 is LGHDT and CDR2 YNNKEL (reference sequence).

The rearrangement links TRBV11-2 to TRBJ1-6, with 10 bases fitting TRBD1. J lost 8 bases, V lost 5 bases, and 6 bases had no gene match. CDR1 is SGHAT, CDR2 FQNNGV, per germline. CDR3 length: 15 residues. The CDR3: CASSLGDRGDSPLHF. The CDR3 region has the DNA TGTGCCAGCAGCCTCGGGGACAGGGGAGATTCACCCCTCCACTTT.

The V and J genes are TRBV12-5 and TRBJ1-1; no clear D. The germline V and J ends were trimmed by 1 base and 8 bases, with 8 bases remaining between them. There are 12 residues in the CDR3. Germline V gene data show CDR1 as LGHNT and CDR2 as FRNRAP. DNA for the CDR3: TGTGCTAGTGGTTTGGGGCCGAGGGAAGCTTTCTTT. This gives the protein CASGLGPREAFF.

The V gene is TRBV5-1, the J gene TRBJ2-7, with 8 bases identical to TRBD2. The CDR3 is made up of 16 amino acids. With V trimmed by 0 bases and J by 7 bases, 12 bases remained unmatched. Germline V gives CDR1 SGHRS, CDR2 YFSETQ. CDR3 in amino acids: CASSLAGLAGTGEQYF. CDR3 sequence (DNA): TGCGCCAGCAGCTTGGCCGGGTTAGCGGGAACGGGTGAGCAGTACTTC.

The V and J genes are TRBV5-1 and TRBJ2-1; 8 bases agree with TRBD2. The V and J ends lost 2 bases and 6 bases, in that order; junction bases with no gene match: 7. CDR1 is SGHRS and CDR2 is YFSETQ in the germline V gene. The CDR3 spans 15 residues. In DNA, the CDR3 is TGCGCCAGCAGCTTAAACGGGAGGGCCGTCAATGAGCAGTTCTTC. Encoded protein: CASSLNGRAVNEQFF.